Listed below are T cell receptor beta chains from one sample, sequenced in a study of blood T cell repertoires in COVID-19. Data came from immunoSEQ multiplex PCR; TCRdb stores just in-frame clones and leaves some out. This table has approximately 200,000 clones, around 86% appearing once. The sequenced material came from peripheral blood. The receptors here all came from a man aged 45 to 65 with acute or convalescent COVID-19. Each CDR3 is given with its conserved first and last residue. Fields, in order: D gene, clone size, J gene, V gene, CDR3 protein, CDR3 DNA. The D gene is left open where the match is weak. Size is stated for part of the rows, as once, few or many counts, or as a class when the clone is expanded.

. . TRBJ2-2 TRBV6-4 CASSEAGNTGELFF TGTGCCAGCAGTGAGGCAGGGAACACCGGGGAGCTGTTTTTT
. . TRBJ1-4 TRBV5-5 CASTPRGGATNEKLFF TGTGCCAGCACCCCGAGGGGAGGGGCAACTAATGAAAAACTGTTTTTT
TRBD1 . TRBJ2-1 TRBV14 CASSQVGRQGFSNEQFF TGTGCCAGCAGCCAAGTAGGGAGACAGGGTTTTTCGAATGAGCAGTTCTTC
TRBD1 . TRBJ2-5 TRBV23-1 CASSLTPSGTGGEKYF TGCGCCAGCAGTCTTACACCCTCCGGGACAGGAGGGGAAAAGTACTTC
TRBD1 few TRBJ2-1 TRBV18 CASSLGTGDEQFF TGTGCCAGCTCACTCGGGACAGGGGATGAGCAGTTCTTC
TRBD1 . TRBJ1-6 TRBV27 CASSFVGTEKLSSYNSPLHF TGTGCCAGCAGTTTCGTCGGGACAGAAAAATTGAGCTCCTATAATTCACCCCTCCACTTT
TRBD1 . TRBJ1-6 TRBV2 CASTFDREYNSPLHF TGTGCCAGCACCTTCGACAGGGAGTACAATTCACCCCTCCACTTT
. few TRBJ2-3 TRBV7-9 CASSPFPGGTDTQYF TGTGCCAGCAGCCCCTTTCCAGGGGGCACAGATACGCAGTATTTT
TRBD1 . TRBJ2-1 TRBV27 CASHRGQAYNEQFF TGTGCCAGCCACCGGGGACAGGCATACAATGAGCAGTTCTTC
. . TRBJ2-5 TRBV2 CASSENHRALYF TGTGCCAGCAGTGAAAACCACAGAGCCCTATACTTC
. . TRBJ2-5 TRBV6-5 CASRGSLGTQYF TGTGCCAGCAGGGGGAGTCTTGGGACCCAGTACTTC
. . TRBJ1-2 TRBV5-6 CASSRDNTYGYTF TGTGCCAGCAGCCGGGACAACACCTATGGCTACACCTTC
. . TRBJ1-5 TRBV12-5 CASGLDGSNQPQHF TGTGCTAGTGGTTTGGACGGTAGCAATCAGCCCCAGCATTTT
TRBD1 . TRBJ1-2 TRBV5-4 CASSPQGARYGYTF TGTGCCAGCAGCCCACAGGGGGCGAGGTATGGCTACACCTTC
. . TRBJ1-5 TRBV6-1 CASSEGAPGVGQPQHF TGTGCCAGCAGTGAAGGGGCCCCTGGTGTTGGTCAGCCCCAGCATTTT
. once TRBJ1-4 TRBV7-9 CASSLDSATNEKLFF TGTGCCAGCAGCTTAGATAGCGCAACTAATGAAAAACTGTTTTTT